The 30 T cell receptor beta chains given below trace back to one sample, sequenced in a study of control samples from healthy donors and cancer patients. This table comes from immunoSEQ multiplex PCR, and its TCRdb copy is limited to in-frame clones, with some not included. The data show about 84,000 clones, 91% seen once. Specimen: blood. The receptors were sampled from a man in his forties or fifties in good health.

The CDR3 DNA reads as TGTGCCAGCTCACCTTTAATGCCGGAGACCCAGTACTTC. This encodes CASSPLMPETQYF. The J gene is TRBJ2-5, the V gene TRBV18; no firm D call. The CDR3 loop spans 13 amino acids. V lost 3 bases to trimming and J lost 5 bases, with 10 bases between them. CDR1 and CDR2 (germline): KGHSH, LQKENI.

The rearrangement uses TRBV2 and TRBJ1-6, with 7 bases that match TRBD1. Germline V gene data show CDR1 as SNHLY and CDR2 as FYNNEI. This CDR3 has 14 amino acids. V shed 6 bases, J shed 7 bases, and the junction held 6 bases outside the gene matches. The CDR3 nucleotides are TGTGCCAGCAGGGAGGGGGCCAAAAATTCACCCCTCCACTTT. Its protein product is CASREGAKNSPLHF.

The chain carries TRBV12-3 or TRBV12-4 and TRBJ2-7; D is unclear. The V gene lost 2 bases and the J gene lost 5 bases, with 10 bases spanning the gap. This CDR3 has 13 residues. The CDR3 reads CASSLLGSDEQYF. Here the CDR3 DNA reads TGTGCCAGCAGTTTACTGGGTAGTGACGAGCAGTACTTC.

This chain joins TRBV7-8 and TRBJ2-1, with 10 bases identical to TRBD2. Germline CDR1 and CDR2: SGHVS and FQNEAQ. CDR3 size: 15 residues. J lost 7 bases, V lost 5 bases, and 8 bases had no gene match. CDR3 DNA: TGTGCCAGCAGCCCGGTTAGCGGGGGGTGGAATGAGCAGTTCTTC. Amino acid sequence: CASSPVSGGWNEQFF.

V usage is TRBV19 and J usage is TRBJ1-1, with D hard to call. Trimming removed 0 bases at V and 1 base at J, with 3 bases between. The length of the CDR3 is 13 residues. CDR1 and CDR2 (germline): LNHDA, SQIVND (reference sequence). The CDR3 nucleotides are TGTGCCAGTAGTATAGACGGGAACACTGAAGCTTTCTTT. Its protein product is CASSIDGNTEAFF.

This chain uses TRBV4-3 with TRBJ2-7; D unclear. V lost 0 bases and J 3 bases, leaving 9 bases between the germline ends. CDR3 length: 14 residues. The germline V gene has CDR1 LGHNA and CDR2 YSLEER. CDR3 sequence reads: CASSQELGNYEQYF. In DNA form, the CDR3 reads TGCGCCAGCAGCCAAGAGCTCGGAAACTACGAGCAGTACTTC.

The V call is TRBV19, the J call TRBJ1-1; the match to TRBD1 covers 8 bases. Trimming took 10 bases from V and 4 from J; bases not matched to a gene: 8. The length of the CDR3 is 13 residues. CDR1 LNHDA and CDR2 SQIVND come from the germline V gene (reference sequence). This CDR3 reads CAITSDRGTEAFF. Written as DNA, the CDR3 is TGTGCCATTACATCAGACAGGGGCACTGAAGCTTTCTTT.

The chain couples TRBV7-8 to TRBJ1-6, with D unresolved. The V gene lost 2 bases and the J gene lost 2 bases, with 7 bases spanning the gap. CDR1 and CDR2 from the germline V gene are SGHVS and FQNEAQ. The CDR3 contains 15 residues. The CDR3 coding sequence is TGTGCCAGCAGCTTAAACAGCGCCTATAATTCACCCCTCCACTTT. Its translation: CASSLNSAYNSPLHF.

The chain couples TRBV19 to TRBJ1-1; possibly TRBD1 for D (6 bases). With 7 bases removed from V and 4 bases from J, the gap between germline ends came to 10 bases. The CDR3 runs to 12 residues. Germline V gives CDR1 LNHDA, CDR2 SQIVND (reference sequence). DNA for the CDR3: TGTGCCAGTAAGGGGGGGCCCACTGAAGCTTTCTTT. Residues: CASKGGPTEAFF.

The chain has TRBV14 and TRBJ1-1; 8 bases line up with TRBD1. CDR1 and CDR2 from the germline V gene are SGHDN and FVKESK. The CDR3 spans 15 residues. Losses at the gene ends were 1 base for V and 6 bases for J; bases not matched to a gene: 7. CDR3 sequence (DNA): TGTGCCAGCAGCCAAGCAGCAGGGGGCCTTCCTGAAGCTTTCTTT. Encoded protein: CASSQAAGGLPEAFF.

The table lists this clone with a few counts. The V gene is TRBV20-1, the J gene TRBJ1-2, with TRBD1 matching over 8 bases. This CDR3 is built from 12 residues. Germline CDR1 and CDR2: DFQATT and SNEGSKA (reference sequence). V was pared by 3 bases and J by 6 bases, with 3 bases of the junction left unmatched. This CDR3 is CSASNRGDGYTF. The CDR3 coding sequence is TGCAGTGCTAGTAACAGGGGGGATGGCTACACCTTC.

This chain links TRBV6-5 with TRBJ1-3; weak D call: TRBD1 (5 bases). Germline lookup yields CDR1 MNHEY and CDR2 SVGAGI. This CDR3 region has 15 residues. V was trimmed by 6 bases and J by 0 bases, leaving 12 bases between them. The DNA of the CDR3 is TGTGCCAGCAGCCCGGGACGGTTCTCTGGAAACACCATATATTTT. This codes for CASSPGRFSGNTIYF.

The gene calls are TRBV2 and TRBJ1-5, with TRBD1 matching over 8 bases. The CDR3 covers 14 residues. J lost 2 bases, V lost 6 bases, and 3 bases had no gene match. Per germline, CDR1 SNHLY and CDR2 FYNNEI. Here the CDR3 reads CASREDRGNQPQHF. The CDR3 DNA reads as TGTGCCAGCAGGGAGGACAGGGGCAATCAGCCCCAGCATTTT.

The V call is TRBV3-1 (or the pseudogene TRBV3-2), the J call TRBJ1-5; 7 bases map to TRBD1. Germline values: CDR1 LGHDT, CDR2 YNNKEL (reference sequence). This CDR3 region has 14 residues. With V trimmed by 5 bases and J by 8 bases, 9 bases remained unmatched. The CDR3 reads CASSYRDSREPQHF. In DNA form, the CDR3 reads TGTGCCAGCAGCTACCGGGACAGTAGAGAGCCCCAGCATTTT.

The gene calls are TRBV19 and TRBJ1-5; no reliable D call. The CDR3 is 13 residues long. V lost 4 bases and J 4 bases, leaving 8 bases between the germline ends. Per the germline V gene, CDR1 is LNHDA and CDR2 is SQIVND (reference sequence). Written as DNA, the CDR3 is TGTGCCAGTAGTAATGTGGATAATCAGCCCCAGCATTTT. Translating it yields CASSNVDNQPQHF.

Only one count was recorded for this clone. The V call is TRBV11-2, the J call TRBJ1-1; the D gene is possibly TRBD1 (5 bases). The CDR3 length is 19 residues. V was pared by 1 base and J by 3 bases, with 24 bases between. In germline, CDR1 is SGHAT, CDR2 FQNNGV. CDR3 DNA: TGTGCCAGCAGCTTAGGGGCTATGACAGTCCATGTGGGGGACACTGAAGCTTTCTTT. This sequence encodes CASSLGAMTVHVGDTEAFF.

The chain links TRBV7-6 to TRBJ1-1; D remains ambiguous. Trimming cost V 0 bases and J 2 bases, with 10 bases left between them. The CDR3 is 15 amino acids. Germline V gene lookup returns CDR1 SGHVS and CDR2 FNYEAQ. The CDR3 here is CASSLAAGRNTEAFF. The CDR3 coding sequence is TGTGCCAGCAGCTTAGCAGCGGGAAGAAACACTGAAGCTTTCTTT.

J is TRBJ1-1 and V is TRBV25-1, with D perhaps TRBD1 (5 bases). The CDR3 consists of 13 residues. Germline CDR1 is MGHDK and CDR2 is SYGVNS. Trimming took 6 bases from V and 3 from J, leaving 11 bases between them. The CDR3 coding sequence is TGTGCCAGCAGACAGACAGAGCACACTGAAGCTTTCTTT. Translated, it gives CASRQTEHTEAFF.

CDR3 sequence reads: CASSLIPGTANTEAFF. The CDR3 DNA reads as TGTGCCAGCAGTTTGATTCCCGGGACAGCTAACACTGAAGCTTTCTTT. V and J are TRBV27 and TRBJ1-1; 7 bases are shared with TRBD1. Germline assignment: CDR1 MNHEY and CDR2 SMNVEV (reference sequence). The CDR3 spans 16 residues. The ends lost 3 bases at V and 2 bases at J; junction bases unmatched: 9.

The table lists this clone with a few counts. This chain links TRBV4-3 with TRBJ2-7, with D possibly being TRBD1 (6 bases). Germline V CDR1 and CDR2: LGHNA, YSLEER. CDR3 length equals 15 residues. Trimming removed 4 bases from V and 5 bases from J, with 18 bases in between. The CDR3 here is CASSRIFGTLNEQYF. For the CDR3, the DNA is TGCGCCAGCAGCCGAATTTTCGGGACATTAAACGAGCAGTACTTC.

The V call is TRBV24-1, the J call TRBJ2-5; TRBD2 is a possible D gene (6 bases). V was shortened by 2 bases and J by 5 bases, with 14 bases between the two germline ends. The CDR3 length is 15 residues. Germline V gives CDR1 KGHDR, CDR2 SFDVKD. The CDR3 spells CATSDSPSGWETQYF. CDR3 bases: TGTGCCACCAGTGATTCCCCGAGCGGGTGGGAGACCCAGTACTTC.

The V call is TRBV20-1, the J call TRBJ2-1, with D perhaps matching TRBD2 (6 bases). There are 12 residues in the CDR3. The germline gives CDR1 DFQATT, CDR2 SNEGSKA (reference sequence). Written as DNA, the CDR3 is TGCAGCCCTAGTCCTAGCGCCAATGAGCAGTTCTTC. Encoded protein: CSPSPSANEQFF.

V usage is TRBV6-5 and J usage is TRBJ1-5; D not resolved. The CDR3 length is 13 residues. Trimming removed 0 bases from V and 8 bases from J, with 8 bases in between. Germline CDR1 reads MNHEY; CDR2 reads SVGAGI. DNA of the CDR3: TGTGCCAGCAGTTACTCCTGGGTTGAGCCCCAGCATTTT. Protein sequence: CASSYSWVEPQHF.

The chain links TRBV7-9 to TRBJ1-1; no clear D gene. V lost 1 base and J 3 bases, leaving 12 bases between the germline ends. This CDR3 comprises 15 residues. The V gene's germline CDR1 is SEHNR and CDR2 FQNEAQ (reference sequence). CDR3 coding DNA: TGTGCCAGCAGCTTAGGTGGAGGAGCCTACACTGAAGCTTTCTTT. Amino acids: CASSLGGGAYTEAFF.

The table lists this clone with many counts. J is TRBJ1-5 and V is TRBV6-2 or TRBV6-3; TRBD1 might be the D (5 bases). V lost 6 bases and J 4 bases, leaving 13 bases between the germline ends. Germline CDR1 reads MNHEY; CDR2 reads SVGEGT. The CDR3 has 14 amino acids. In DNA form, the CDR3 reads TGTGCCAGCAGCCGGGGCACCGTGAATCAGCCCCAGCATTTT. Amino acid sequence: CASSRGTVNQPQHF.

This clone was seen a few times. The chain couples TRBV6-1 to TRBJ1-4; D might be TRBD1 (5 bases). The CDR3 totals 13 residues. V was clipped by 2 bases and J by 5 bases, with 6 bases between them. Germline CDR1 reads MNHNS; CDR2 reads SASEGT. The CDR3 protein is CASSEYRNEKLFF. Here the CDR3 DNA reads TGTGCCAGCAGTGAATACAGGAATGAAAAACTGTTTTTT.

This clone was seen once. The V and J genes are TRBV7-2 and TRBJ1-1; weak D call: TRBD1 (5 bases). This CDR3 comprises 13 residues. V shed 4 bases and J shed 3 bases, with 9 bases lying between them. Per germline, CDR1 SGHTA and CDR2 FQGNSA. The CDR3, as DNA: TGTGCCAGCAGCTCTTCAGGGTACACTGAAGCTTTCTTT. It yields the protein CASSSSGYTEAFF.

The chain uses TRBV3-1 (or the pseudogene TRBV3-2) and TRBJ2-7; D uncertain. Germline loops: CDR1 LGHDT, CDR2 YNNKEL (reference sequence). The CDR3 covers 14 residues. The V end lost 3 bases, the J end lost 0 bases, and 9 bases lay between the germline ends. CDR3: CASSHSSSSYEQYF. For the CDR3, the DNA is TGTGCCAGCAGCCATAGTAGCAGCTCCTACGAGCAGTACTTC.

The rearrangement uses TRBV2 and TRBJ2-7; 9 bases are shared with TRBD2. The CDR3 has 15 residues. CDR1 and CDR2 (germline): SNHLY, FYNNEI. J lost 0 bases, V lost 8 bases, and 8 bases had no gene match. In nucleotides, the CDR3 is TGTGCCAGCGAGACTGGTAGCGGGGGCTCCTACGAGCAGTACTTC. Its translation is CASETGSGGSYEQYF.

This rearrangement joins TRBV5-6 to TRBJ2-3; the D gene could be TRBD1 or TRBD2 (5 bases each). The CDR3 sequence is 14 residues long. From germline, CDR1 is SGHDT and CDR2 YYEEEE. Trimming removed 0 bases at V and 2 bases at J, with 7 bases between. CDR3 in amino acids: CASSLGGYTDTQYF. The CDR3 region has the DNA TGTGCCAGCAGCTTGGGGGGGTACACAGATACGCAGTATTTT.